This T cell receptor beta chain was recovered during a study of blood T cell repertoires in COVID-19. The assay was immunoSEQ multiplex PCR, and TCRdb's table has in-frame clones only and misses some. The table shows tens of thousands of clones, with approximately 90% occurring only once. The germline CDR1 and CDR2 sequences are KGHSH and LQKENI. The CDR3 covers 14 residues. V shed 3 bases and J shed 0 bases, with 9 bases lying between them. The V gene is TRBV18, the J gene TRBJ2-7; TRBD2 is a possible D gene (7 bases). This TCR was recovered from a man in his fifties or sixties with active or convalescent COVID-19. The specimen sequenced was peripheral blood. Here the CDR3 reads CASSPRGASYEQYF. The CDR3 region has the DNA TGTGCCAGCTCACCTCGGGGGGCCTCCTACGAGCAGTACTTC.